There are a few counts of the clone carrying this T cell receptor beta chain. One entry per CDR3 protein, called by TCRdb with MiXCR from the 5' RACE reads. The sample has approximately 220,000 distinct CDR3 sequences, 7.5% seen once. The data were obtained in a study of identical twins. This CDR3 is built from 16 residues. Germline V gene sequence: CDR1 ENHRY, CDR2 SYGVKD. With 8 bases removed from V and 5 bases from J, the gap between germline ends came to 24 bases. The data also belong to a second study, concerning yellow fever vaccine responses in identical twins.

The chain carries TRBV10-3 and TRBJ2-5; D remains unclear. This receptor was taken from a young woman in good health. Sequencing was done on a sample of CD8+ T cells sorted from blood. The chain's CDR3 is CAIGRPGYGERETQYF. The CDR3 nucleotides are TGTGCCATCGGAAGGCCCGGCTACGGAGAAAGGGAGACCCAGTACTTC.